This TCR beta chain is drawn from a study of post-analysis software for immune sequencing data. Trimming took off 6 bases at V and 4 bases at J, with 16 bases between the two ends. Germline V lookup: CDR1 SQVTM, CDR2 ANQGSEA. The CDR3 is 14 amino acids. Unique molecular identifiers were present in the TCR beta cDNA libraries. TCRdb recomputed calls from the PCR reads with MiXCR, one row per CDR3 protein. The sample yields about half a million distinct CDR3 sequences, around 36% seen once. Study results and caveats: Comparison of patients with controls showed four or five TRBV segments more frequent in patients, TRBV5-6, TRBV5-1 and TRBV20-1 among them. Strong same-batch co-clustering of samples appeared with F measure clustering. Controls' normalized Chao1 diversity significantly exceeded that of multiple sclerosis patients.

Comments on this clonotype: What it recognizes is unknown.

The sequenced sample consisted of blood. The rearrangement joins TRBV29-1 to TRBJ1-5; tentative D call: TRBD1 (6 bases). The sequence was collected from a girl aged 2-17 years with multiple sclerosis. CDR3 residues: CSVLQGRGNQPQHF. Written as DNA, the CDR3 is TGCAGCGTCCTACAGGGTAGGGGGAATCAGCCCCAGCATTTT. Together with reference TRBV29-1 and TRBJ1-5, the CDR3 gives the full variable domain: SAVISQKPSRDICQRGTSLTIQCQVDSQVTMMFWYRQQPGQSLTLIATANQGSEATYESGFVIDKFPISRPNLTFSTLTVSNMSPEDSSIYLCSVLQGRGNQPQHFGDGTRLSIL.